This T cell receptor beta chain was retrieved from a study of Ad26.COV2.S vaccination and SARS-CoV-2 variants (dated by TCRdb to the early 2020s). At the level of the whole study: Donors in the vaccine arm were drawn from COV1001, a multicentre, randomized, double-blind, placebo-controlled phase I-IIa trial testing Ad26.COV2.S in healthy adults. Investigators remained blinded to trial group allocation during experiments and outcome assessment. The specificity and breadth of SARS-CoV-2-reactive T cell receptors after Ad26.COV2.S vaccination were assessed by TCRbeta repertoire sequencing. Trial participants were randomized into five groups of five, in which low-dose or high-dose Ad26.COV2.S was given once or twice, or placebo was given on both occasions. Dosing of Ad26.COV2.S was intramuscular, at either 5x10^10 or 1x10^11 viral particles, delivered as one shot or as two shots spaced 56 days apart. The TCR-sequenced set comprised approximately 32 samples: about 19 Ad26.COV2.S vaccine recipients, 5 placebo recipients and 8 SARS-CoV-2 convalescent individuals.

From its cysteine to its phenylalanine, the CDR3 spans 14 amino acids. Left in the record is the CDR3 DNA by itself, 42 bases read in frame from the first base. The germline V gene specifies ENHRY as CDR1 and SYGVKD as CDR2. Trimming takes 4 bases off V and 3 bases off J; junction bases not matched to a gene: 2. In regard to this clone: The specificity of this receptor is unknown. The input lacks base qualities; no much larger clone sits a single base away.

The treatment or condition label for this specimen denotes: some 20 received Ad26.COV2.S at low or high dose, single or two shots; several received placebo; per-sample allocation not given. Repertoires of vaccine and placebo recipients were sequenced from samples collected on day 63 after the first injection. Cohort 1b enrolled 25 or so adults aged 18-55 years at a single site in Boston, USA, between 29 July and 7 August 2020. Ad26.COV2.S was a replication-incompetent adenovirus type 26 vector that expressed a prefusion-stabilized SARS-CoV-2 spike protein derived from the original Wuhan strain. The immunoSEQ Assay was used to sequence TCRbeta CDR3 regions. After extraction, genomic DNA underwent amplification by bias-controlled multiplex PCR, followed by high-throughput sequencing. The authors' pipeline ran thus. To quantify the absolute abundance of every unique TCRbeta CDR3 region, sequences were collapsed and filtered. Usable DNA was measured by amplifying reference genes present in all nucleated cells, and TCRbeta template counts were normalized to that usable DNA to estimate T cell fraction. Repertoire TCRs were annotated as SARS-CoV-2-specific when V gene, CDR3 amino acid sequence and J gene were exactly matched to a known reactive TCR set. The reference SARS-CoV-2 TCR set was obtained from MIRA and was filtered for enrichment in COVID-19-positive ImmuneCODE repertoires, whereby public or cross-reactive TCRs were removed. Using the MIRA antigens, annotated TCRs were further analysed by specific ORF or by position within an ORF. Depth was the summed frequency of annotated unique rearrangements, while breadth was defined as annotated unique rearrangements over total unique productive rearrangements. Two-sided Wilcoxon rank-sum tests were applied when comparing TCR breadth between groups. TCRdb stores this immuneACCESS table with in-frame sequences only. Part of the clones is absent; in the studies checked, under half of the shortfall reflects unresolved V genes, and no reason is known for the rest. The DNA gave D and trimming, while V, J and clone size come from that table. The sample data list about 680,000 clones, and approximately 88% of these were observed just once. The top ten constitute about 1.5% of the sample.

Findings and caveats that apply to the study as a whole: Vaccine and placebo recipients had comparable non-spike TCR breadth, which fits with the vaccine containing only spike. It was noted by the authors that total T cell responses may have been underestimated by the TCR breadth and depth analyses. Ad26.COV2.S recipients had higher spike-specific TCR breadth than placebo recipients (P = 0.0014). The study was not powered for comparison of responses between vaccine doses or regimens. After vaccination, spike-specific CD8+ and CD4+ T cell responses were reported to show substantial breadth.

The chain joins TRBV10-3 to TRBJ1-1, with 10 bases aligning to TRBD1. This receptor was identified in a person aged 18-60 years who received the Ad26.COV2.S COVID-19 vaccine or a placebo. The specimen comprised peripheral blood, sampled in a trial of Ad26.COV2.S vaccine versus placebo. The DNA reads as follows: TGTGCCATCAGTGGACAGGGGGCGGACACTGAAGCTTTCTTT. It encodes CAISGQGADTEAFF.